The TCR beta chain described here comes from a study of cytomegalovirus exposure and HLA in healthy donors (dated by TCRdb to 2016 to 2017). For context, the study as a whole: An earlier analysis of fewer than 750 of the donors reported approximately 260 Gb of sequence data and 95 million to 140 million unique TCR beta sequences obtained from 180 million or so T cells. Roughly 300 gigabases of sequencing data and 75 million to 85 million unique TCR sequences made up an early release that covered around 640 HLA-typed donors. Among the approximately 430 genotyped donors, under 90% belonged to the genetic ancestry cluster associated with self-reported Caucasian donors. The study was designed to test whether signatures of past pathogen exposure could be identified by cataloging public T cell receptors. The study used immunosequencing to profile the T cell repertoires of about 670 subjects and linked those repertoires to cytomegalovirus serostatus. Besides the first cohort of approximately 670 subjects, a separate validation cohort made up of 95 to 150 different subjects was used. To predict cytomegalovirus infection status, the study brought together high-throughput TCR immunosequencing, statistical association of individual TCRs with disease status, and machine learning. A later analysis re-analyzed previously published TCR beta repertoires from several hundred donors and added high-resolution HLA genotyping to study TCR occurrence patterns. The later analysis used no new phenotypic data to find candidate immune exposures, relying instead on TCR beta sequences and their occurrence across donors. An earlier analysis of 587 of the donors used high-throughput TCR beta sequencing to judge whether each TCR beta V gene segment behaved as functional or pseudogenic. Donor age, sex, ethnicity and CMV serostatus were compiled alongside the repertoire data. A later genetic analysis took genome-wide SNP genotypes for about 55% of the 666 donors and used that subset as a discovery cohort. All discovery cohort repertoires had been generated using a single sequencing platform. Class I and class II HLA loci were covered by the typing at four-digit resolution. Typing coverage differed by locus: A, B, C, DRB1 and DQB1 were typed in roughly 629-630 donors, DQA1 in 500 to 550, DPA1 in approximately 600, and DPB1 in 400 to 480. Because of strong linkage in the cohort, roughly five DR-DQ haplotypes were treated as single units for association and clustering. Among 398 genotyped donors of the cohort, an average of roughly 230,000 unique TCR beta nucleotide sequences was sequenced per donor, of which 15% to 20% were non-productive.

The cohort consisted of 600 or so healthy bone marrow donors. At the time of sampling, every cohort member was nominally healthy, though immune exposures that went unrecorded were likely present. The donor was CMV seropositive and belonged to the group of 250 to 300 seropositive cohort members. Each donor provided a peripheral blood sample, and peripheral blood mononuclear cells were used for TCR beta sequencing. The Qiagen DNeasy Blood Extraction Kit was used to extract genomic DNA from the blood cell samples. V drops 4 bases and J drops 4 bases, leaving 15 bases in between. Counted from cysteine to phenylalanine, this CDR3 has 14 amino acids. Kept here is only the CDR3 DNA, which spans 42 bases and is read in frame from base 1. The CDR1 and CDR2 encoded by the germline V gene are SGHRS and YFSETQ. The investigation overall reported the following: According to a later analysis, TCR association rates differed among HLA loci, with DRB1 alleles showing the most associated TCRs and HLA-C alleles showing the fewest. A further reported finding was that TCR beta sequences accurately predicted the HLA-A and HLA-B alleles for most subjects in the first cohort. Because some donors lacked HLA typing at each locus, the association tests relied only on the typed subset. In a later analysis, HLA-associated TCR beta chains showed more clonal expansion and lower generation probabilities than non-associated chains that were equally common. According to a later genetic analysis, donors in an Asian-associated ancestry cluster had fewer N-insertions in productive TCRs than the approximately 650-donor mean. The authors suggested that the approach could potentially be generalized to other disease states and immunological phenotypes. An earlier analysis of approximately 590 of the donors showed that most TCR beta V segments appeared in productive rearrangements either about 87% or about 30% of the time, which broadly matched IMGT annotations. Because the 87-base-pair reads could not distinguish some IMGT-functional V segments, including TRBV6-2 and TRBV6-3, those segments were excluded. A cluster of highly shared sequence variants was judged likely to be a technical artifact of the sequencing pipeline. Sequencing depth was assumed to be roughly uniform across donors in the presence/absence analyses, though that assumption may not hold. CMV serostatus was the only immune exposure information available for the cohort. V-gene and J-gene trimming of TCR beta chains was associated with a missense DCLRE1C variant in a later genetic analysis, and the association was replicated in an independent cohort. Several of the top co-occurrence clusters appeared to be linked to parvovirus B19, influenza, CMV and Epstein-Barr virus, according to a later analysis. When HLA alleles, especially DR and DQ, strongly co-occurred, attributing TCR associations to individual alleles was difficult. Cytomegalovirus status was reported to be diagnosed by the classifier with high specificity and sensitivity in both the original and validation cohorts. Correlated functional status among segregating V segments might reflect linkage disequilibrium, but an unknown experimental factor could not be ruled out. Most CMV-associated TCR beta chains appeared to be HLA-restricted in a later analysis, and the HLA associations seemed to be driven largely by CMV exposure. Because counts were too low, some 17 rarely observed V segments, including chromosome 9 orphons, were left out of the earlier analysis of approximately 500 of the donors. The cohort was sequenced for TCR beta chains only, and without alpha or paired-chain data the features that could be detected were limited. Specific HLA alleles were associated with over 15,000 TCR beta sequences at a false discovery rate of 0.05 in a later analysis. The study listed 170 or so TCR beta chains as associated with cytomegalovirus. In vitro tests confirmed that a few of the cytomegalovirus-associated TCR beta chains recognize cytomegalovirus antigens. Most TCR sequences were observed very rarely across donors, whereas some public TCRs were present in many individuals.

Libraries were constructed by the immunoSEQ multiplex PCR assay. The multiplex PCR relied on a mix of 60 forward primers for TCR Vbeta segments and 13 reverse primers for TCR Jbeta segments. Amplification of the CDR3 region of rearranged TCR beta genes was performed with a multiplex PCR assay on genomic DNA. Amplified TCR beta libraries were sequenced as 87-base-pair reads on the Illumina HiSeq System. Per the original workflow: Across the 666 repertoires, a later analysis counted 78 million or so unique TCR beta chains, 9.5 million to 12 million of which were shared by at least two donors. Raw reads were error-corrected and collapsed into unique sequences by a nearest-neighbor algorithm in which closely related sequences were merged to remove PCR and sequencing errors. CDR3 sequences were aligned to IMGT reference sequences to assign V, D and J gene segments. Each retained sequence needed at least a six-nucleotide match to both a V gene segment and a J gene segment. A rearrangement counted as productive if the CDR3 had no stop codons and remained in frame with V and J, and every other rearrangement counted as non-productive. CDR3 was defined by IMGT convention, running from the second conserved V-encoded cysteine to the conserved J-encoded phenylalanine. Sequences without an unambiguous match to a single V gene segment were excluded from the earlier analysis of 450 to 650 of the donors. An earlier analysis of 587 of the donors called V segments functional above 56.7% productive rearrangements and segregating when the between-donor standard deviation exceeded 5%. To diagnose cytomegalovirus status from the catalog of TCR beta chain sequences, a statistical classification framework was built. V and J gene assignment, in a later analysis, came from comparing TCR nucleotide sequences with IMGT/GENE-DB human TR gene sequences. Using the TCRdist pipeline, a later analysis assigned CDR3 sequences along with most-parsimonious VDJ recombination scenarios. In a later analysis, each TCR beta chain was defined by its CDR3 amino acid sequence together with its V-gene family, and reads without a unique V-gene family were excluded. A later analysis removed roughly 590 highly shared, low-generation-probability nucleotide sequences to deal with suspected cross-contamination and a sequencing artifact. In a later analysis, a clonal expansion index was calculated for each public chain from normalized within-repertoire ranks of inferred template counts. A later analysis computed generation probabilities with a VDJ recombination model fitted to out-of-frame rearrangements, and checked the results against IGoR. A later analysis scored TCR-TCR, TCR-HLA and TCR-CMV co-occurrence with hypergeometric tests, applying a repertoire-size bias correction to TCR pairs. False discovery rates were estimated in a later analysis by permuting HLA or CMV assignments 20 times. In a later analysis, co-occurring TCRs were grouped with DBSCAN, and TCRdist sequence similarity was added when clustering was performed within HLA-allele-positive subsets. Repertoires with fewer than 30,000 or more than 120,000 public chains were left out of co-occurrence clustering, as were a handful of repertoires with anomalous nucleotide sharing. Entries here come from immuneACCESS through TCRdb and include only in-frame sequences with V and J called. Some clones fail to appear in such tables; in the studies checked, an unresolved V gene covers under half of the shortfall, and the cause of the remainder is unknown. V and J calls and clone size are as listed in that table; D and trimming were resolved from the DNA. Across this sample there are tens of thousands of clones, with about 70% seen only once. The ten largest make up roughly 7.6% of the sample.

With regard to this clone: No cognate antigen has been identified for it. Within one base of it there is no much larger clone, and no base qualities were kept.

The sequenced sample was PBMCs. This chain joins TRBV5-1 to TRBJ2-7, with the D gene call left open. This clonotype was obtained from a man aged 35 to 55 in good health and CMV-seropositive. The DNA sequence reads TGCGCCAGCAGCATGGACGCCGCGACATACGAGCAGTACTTC. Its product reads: CASSMDAATYEQYF.